Following are 26 T cell receptor beta chains from one sample sequenced in a study of patients and donors after allogeneic stem cell transplantation. TCRdb re-called the RT-PCR reads through MiXCR, storing one row per CDR3 protein. Here the sample spans 84,000 or so distinct CDR3 sequences, under 50% being singletons. Sequencing was done on a sample of blood, either unsorted or a sorted T cell fraction (not recorded which). These receptors all stem from a human donor who was either an allogeneic HSCT recipient or a stem cell or donor lymphocyte infusion donor (not recorded which). It is not recorded whose cells these are; they may come from a transplant donor.

This clonotype was counted between two and nine times. The chain is built from TRBV11-2 and TRBJ1-1, with D possibly TRBD1 on 6 matching bases. V was shortened by 5 bases and J by 0 bases, with 16 bases between the two germline ends. The CDR3 consists of 16 residues. Germline CDR1 and CDR2: SGHAT and FQNNGV. CDR3 nucleotide sequence: TGTGCCAGCAGCCCCGCGAGGGACATATTGAACACTGAAGCTTTCTTT. Its translation is CASSPARDILNTEAFF.

This clonotype has more than one count but fewer than ten. The genes are TRBV20-1 and TRBJ2-3; TRBD2 matches at 7 bases. Losses at the gene ends were 3 bases for V and 0 bases for J; bases not matched to a gene: 6. Germline loops: CDR1 DFQATT, CDR2 SNEGSKA (reference sequence). The CDR3 runs 15 residues. CDR3 sequence: CSARSSGTSTDTQYF. CDR3 DNA sequence: TGCAGTGCTAGGTCTAGCGGTACAAGCACAGATACGCAGTATTTT.

CDR3 in amino acids: CASTNPSTGVGYNEQFF. CDR3 in DNA: TGTGCCAGCACCAACCCGTCTACCGGGGTTGGGTACAATGAGCAGTTCTTC. The chain employs TRBV7-9 and TRBJ2-1, with TRBD2 as a possible D gene (5 bases). Deletions cut 7 bases from V and 4 bases from J, with 23 bases between. CDR1 SEHNR and CDR2 FQNEAQ come from the germline V gene (reference sequence). This CDR3 has 17 amino acids.

V gene TRBV28 combines with J gene TRBJ1-3, with D perhaps matching TRBD1 (6 bases). CDR1 and CDR2 (germline): MDHEN, SYDVKM. The CDR3 runs to 16 residues. V was shortened by 5 bases and J by 5 bases, with 19 bases between the two germline ends. DNA for the CDR3: TGTGCCAGCAGTGTACACCGAGGGGGGCTGAGAAACACCATATATTTT. Encoded protein: CASSVHRGGLRNTIYF.

This clonotype was counted once. The chain has TRBV12-3 or TRBV12-4 and TRBJ2-5; 7 nucleotides align to TRBD2. The V and J ends lost 3 bases and 5 bases, in that order; junction bases with no gene match: 6. CDR3 length: 14 amino acids. In DNA form, the CDR3 reads TGTGCCAGCAGTTTGCTGGCGGGAGTGGAGACCCAGTACTTC. Protein: CASSLLAGVETQYF.

The chain links TRBV29-1 to TRBJ1-1; D unresolved. The V end lost 6 bases, the J end lost 5 bases, and 16 bases lay between the germline ends. The CDR3 extends over 13 amino acids. Germline lookup yields CDR1 SQVTM and CDR2 ANQGSEA. The CDR3, as DNA: TGCAGCGTCGGGTGGGGAGGGTATACTGAAGCTTTCTTT. It translates to CSVGWGGYTEAFF. Drawing the rest from reference TRBV29-1 and TRBJ1-1, the complete variable domain is SAVISQKPSRDICQRGTSLTIQCQVDSQVTMMFWYRQQPGQSLTLIATANQGSEATYESGFVIDKFPISRPNLTFSTLTVSNMSPEDSSIYLCSVGWGGYTEAFFGQGTRLTVV.

This clonotype appeared a single time. The chain is built from TRBV27 and TRBJ2-1, with D possibly being TRBD2 (5 bases). This CDR3 has 14 amino acids. The germline gives CDR1 MNHEY, CDR2 SMNVEV (reference sequence). Between the trimmed V and J ends, which lost 8 bases and 0 bases, there was a span of 11 bases. The CDR3 nucleotides are TGTGCCAGCGCTCAGACTAACTCCTACAATGAGCAGTTCTTC. It yields the protein CASAQTNSYNEQFF.

This clonotype was seen at least ten times. This sequence joins TRBV7-9 and TRBJ1-5; TRBD1 agrees at 7 bases. The CDR3 consists of 14 residues. V trimming: 5 bases; J trimming: 5 bases; junction bases outside the gene matches: 6. Germline V gene data show CDR1 as SEHNR and CDR2 as FQNEAQ (reference sequence). CDR3: CASSQGGSHQPQHF. The CDR3 nucleotides are TGTGCCAGCAGCCAGGGGGGGTCACATCAGCCCCAGCATTTT.

This clonotype has a handful of counts. J is TRBJ1-3 and V is TRBV9; a possible D gene is TRBD1 (6 bases). In germline, CDR1 is SGDLS, CDR2 YYNGEE. The CDR3 is made up of 17 amino acids. V lost 0 bases to trimming and J lost 3 bases, with 16 bases between them. CDR3 coding DNA: TGTGCCAGCAGCGTAGACCCCTCAGGGGCGGGTGGAAACACCATATATTTT. Protein product: CASSVDPSGAGGNTIYF.

As regards this clonotype: An end of the junction differs from the germline gene, which may be a read error. V usage is TRBV28 and J usage is TRBJ1-6; no firm D call. Germline V gene sequence: CDR1 MDHEN, CDR2 SYDVKM. This CDR3 has 13 amino acids. The CDR3 sequence: CASGRNYNSTLHF. Here the CDR3 DNA reads TGTGCCAGTGGACGGAACTATAATTCAACCCTCCACTTT. The whole variable domain, remainder taken from reference TRBV28 and TRBJ1-6, is DVKVTQSSRYLVKRTGEKVFLECVQDMDHENMFWYRQDPGLGLRLIYFSYDVKMKEKGDIPEGYSVSREKKERFSLILESASTNQTSMYLCASGRNYNSTLHFGNGTRLTVT.

This clonotype occurred many times. V usage is TRBV12-3 or TRBV12-4 and J usage is TRBJ2-7; no clear D gene. The CDR3 runs 13 residues. Trimming removed 1 base at V and 4 bases at J, with 8 bases between. CDR3 sequence (DNA): TGTGCCAGCAGTTTAGGTTTAGGTTACGAGCAGTACTTC. Translated: CASSLGLGYEQYF.

V gene TRBV12-3 or TRBV12-4 combines with J gene TRBJ1-5; D is perhaps TRBD1 (5 bases). Trimming stripped 6 bases from V and 7 bases from J, with 13 bases between. CDR3 length equals 13 residues. CDR3 residues: CASRSGTEQPQHF. The CDR3 coding sequence is TGTGCCAGCAGGTCCGGGACGGAACAGCCCCAGCATTTT.

The chain employs TRBV19 and TRBJ1-5; possibly TRBD1 for D (6 bases). The V end lost 10 bases, the J end lost 0 bases, and 16 bases lay between the germline ends. The length of the CDR3 is 15 residues. Germline V gene data show CDR1 as LNHDA and CDR2 as SQIVND (reference sequence). This chain's CDR3 is CATTGQHNSNQPQHF. CDR3 bases: TGTGCCACCACCGGACAGCATAATAGCAATCAGCCCCAGCATTTT.

The chain is built from TRBV28 and TRBJ1-1; D is ambiguous. The germline V and J ends were trimmed by 7 bases and 1 base, with 7 bases remaining between them. The CDR3 consists of 12 residues. Germline values: CDR1 MDHEN, CDR2 SYDVKM. The DNA of the CDR3 is TGTGCCAGCACATCCGCGAACACTGAAGCTTTCTTT. Protein product: CASTSANTEAFF.

The gene calls are TRBV12-3 or TRBV12-4 and TRBJ1-2, with D unclear. There are 13 residues in the CDR3. V was shortened by 1 base and J by 6 bases, with 9 bases between the two germline ends. The CDR3 bases are TGTGCCAGCAGTTTAGGCAGGACCCATGGCTACACCTTC. Translated: CASSLGRTHGYTF.

This clonotype was counted only a few times. V gene TRBV29-1 combines with J gene TRBJ1-5; 7 bases agree with TRBD1. This CDR3 spans 14 amino acids. The junction had 9 bases not matched to a gene; V was cut back by 7 bases and J by 3 bases. Germline V lookup: CDR1 SQVTM, CDR2 ANQGSEA. CDR3 sequence reads: CSAAGTVFNQPQHF. CDR3 DNA sequence: TGCAGCGCAGCTGGGACAGTTTTCAATCAGCCCCAGCATTTT.

The chain is built from TRBV29-1 and TRBJ1-5; perhaps TRBD1 as D (5 bases). The length of the CDR3 is 15 residues. Germline CDR1 SQVTM, CDR2 ANQGSEA. V shed 7 bases and J shed 3 bases, with 19 bases lying between them. The CDR3, as DNA: TGCAGCGGGATATTCAGGGATTCCCCCAATCAGCCCCAGCATTTT. This translates into CSGIFRDSPNQPQHF.

This clonotype came up a few times. V usage is TRBV4-1 and J usage is TRBJ1-5, with a possible D match to TRBD1 (6 bases). Trimming took off 1 base at V and 6 bases at J, with 13 bases between the two ends. Germline-derived CDR1 and CDR2 are MGHRA and YSYEKL. The CDR3 loop spans 15 amino acids. The CDR3, as DNA: TGCGCCAGCAGCCAAGTTTCGGGGGCTGGTCAGCCCCAGCATTTT. Translating gives CASSQVSGAGQPQHF.

This clonotype was counted a few times. J is TRBJ1-2 and V is TRBV5-6; D is uncertain. Trimming pared 0 bases from V and 4 bases from J, leaving 13 bases between. The CDR3 has 15 amino acids. The V gene's germline CDR1 is SGHDT and CDR2 YYEEEE. Here the CDR3 reads CASSLGIWAGYGYTF. DNA for the CDR3: TGTGCCAGCAGCTTGGGAATCTGGGCCGGCTATGGCTACACCTTC.

This clonotype has more than one count but fewer than ten. This chain links TRBV4-3 with TRBJ1-1; D might be TRBD1 (5 bases). The CDR3 sequence is 15 residues long. Trimming pared 0 bases from V and 11 bases from J, leaving 19 bases between. The germline gives CDR1 LGHNA, CDR2 YSLEER. In nucleotides, the CDR3 is TGCGCCAGCAGCCAAGATTGGGACCTTGGATTAAGTGCTTTCTTT. As protein: CASSQDWDLGLSAFF.

This chain links TRBV9 with TRBJ1-2; unclear D gene. The germline V and J ends were trimmed by 0 bases and 0 bases, with 12 bases remaining between them. CDR3 length: 16 residues. Germline V gene sequence: CDR1 SGDLS, CDR2 YYNGEE. The CDR3 spells CASSVVERPTNYGYTF. CDR3 nucleotides: TGTGCCAGCAGCGTAGTGGAGAGGCCTACTAACTATGGCTACACCTTC.

This chain's CDR3 is CASSLESGSDGYTF. The CDR3 DNA reads as TGTGCCAGCAGCTTAGAATCCGGGTCTGATGGCTACACCTTC. The genes are TRBV7-9 and TRBJ1-2; D gene ambiguous. Trimming took 1 base from V and 6 from J, leaving 12 bases between them. Germline lookup yields CDR1 SEHNR and CDR2 FQNEAQ (reference sequence). The CDR3 runs 14 residues.

V usage is TRBV29-1 and J usage is TRBJ1-2, with D possibly matching TRBD1 (5 bases). Germline V lookup: CDR1 SQVTM, CDR2 ANQGSEA. The CDR3 contains 14 residues. Trimming took 6 bases from V and 0 from J, leaving 14 bases between them. The CDR3 reads CSVEKGIANYGYTF. CDR3 bases: TGCAGCGTCGAGAAGGGGATAGCTAACTATGGCTACACCTTC.

The chain has TRBV10-3 and TRBJ2-3; D possibly corresponds to TRBD2 (5 bases). The CDR3 spans 14 residues. Looked up from germline, CDR1 is ENHRY and CDR2 is SYGVKD. V was shortened by 6 bases and J by 3 bases, with 13 bases between the two germline ends. CDR3 nucleotides: TGTGCCATCAGACCTATAAGCGGTACAGATACGCAGTATTTT. This encodes CAIRPISGTDTQYF.

This clonotype was seen only a few times. A junction end diverges from the germline sequence, so it may reflect a read error. CDR3 coding DNA: TGTGCTAGCAGCTTTGGGATGGGTCCGGGAGAAAAACTGTTTTTT. Amino acid sequence: CASSFGMGPGEKLFF. The gene calls are TRBV7-7 and TRBJ1-4; D remains ambiguous. The CDR3 is 15 residues long. Germline V lookup: CDR1 SSHAT, CDR2 FNYEAQ (reference sequence).

Only a few counts were recorded for this clonotype. Here the CDR3 reads CASIQDTGITEAFF. As DNA, the CDR3 is TGTGCCAGCATCCAAGATACAGGGATCACTGAAGCTTTCTTT. V is TRBV11-2 and J is TRBJ1-1, with a possible D match to TRBD1 (6 bases). Trimming removed 7 bases at V and 4 bases at J, with 16 bases between. Germline assignment: CDR1 SGHAT and CDR2 FQNNGV. This CDR3 is built from 14 residues.